This T cell receptor beta chain was sequenced in a study of blood T cell repertoires in COVID-19 (dated by TCRdb to between 2020 and 2021). Some background on the complete study: Samples covering the acute and convalescent phases of COVID-19 were provided by collaborators in the United States, Italy and Spain. The dataset comprised deeply sampled blood TCRbeta repertoires from subjects exposed to, actively infected with, or recovered from COVID-19. The material from the prospective study consisted of cDNA or gDNA derived from T cells, B-cell-depleted T cells, or PBMCs. A freely available public database, intended as a resource for researchers studying the immune response to SARS-CoV-2, is where the repertoires were released. Where HLA class I and class II types were available, the types were taken from metadata supplied by the sample provider, not from assay-based typing. Samples came from the ongoing ImmuneRACE study (first 160 participants) plus 1,254 subjects from 6 global collaborators. Sample metadata almost always included a de-identified subject ID, COVID-19 status, age in years and sex. Findings and caveats that apply to the study as a whole: The amount of clinical and demographic metadata varied by source and participant and was provided uncurated.

Regarding this clone: Its antigen target is currently unknown. The record has no base qualities; no much larger clone is one base away.

TCRbeta CDR3 regions were amplified from genomic DNA using the immunoSEQ Assay, a bias-controlled multiplex PCR. On the authors' methods: The number of nucleated cells in each sample was estimated by amplification of reference gene primers within the assay. To quantify the absolute abundance of each unique TCRbeta CDR3 rearrangement, sequence reads were collapsed and filtered. For each sample, productive Simpson clonality was calculated as the square root of Simpson's diversity index across productive rearrangements. Imported from immuneACCESS, the table was reduced by TCRdb to in-frame sequences with V and J called. These copies leave out some clones; in studies compared against another copy, an unresolved V gene accounts for under half, and the cause of the remainder is not known. V and J calls plus clone size are reproduced from that table; the DNA served to infer D and trimming. The sample contains just under 65,000 clones, around 83% of them found a single time. Roughly 6.8% of the sample belongs to the ten largest clones.

Each collaborating institution followed its own protocols to collect whole blood in K2EDTA tubes. For TCRbeta analysis, collaborators shipped samples as frozen whole blood, isolated PBMCs, or DNA extracted from either of those sample types. This clonotype was sampled from a human donor in a cohort sampled during active COVID-19. The sequenced sample was peripheral blood.

The encoded CDR3 is CAISGGTGFYGYTF. The DNA sequence follows: TGTGCCATCAGTGGGGGGACAGGGTTCTATGGCTACACCTTC. Recombination linked TRBV10-3 to TRBJ1-2; a stretch of 9 junction bases matches TRBD1. CDR1 and CDR2, per the germline V gene, are ENHRY and SYGVKD. The CDR3 contains 14 residues, cysteine and phenylalanine counted. Only CDR3 DNA is held: 42 bases, read in frame from base 1. Relative to germline, V is missing 4 bases and J is missing 4 bases, with 4 bases of the junction outside any gene match.